This T cell receptor (beta chain) comes out of a study of PD-L1 blockade in urothelial cancer. Across the whole study: Enrolled patients had been treated previously with 0 to 3 chemotherapy regimens. It was at 3 weeks (second dose) and 6 weeks after treatment start that blood was analyzed.

Here immunoSEQ multiplex PCR was the method, and the copy in TCRdb shows in-frame clones only, minus some. The repertoire has 100,000 to 150,000 clones, approximately 85% of them found once; the top ten carry 2% to 2.5%. The time point denotes: peripheral blood 6 weeks after treatment start. Per-patient samples, pretreatment and on-treatment, numbered 1 to 8. The source material was PBMCs, sampled around atezolizumab (anti-PD-L1) treatment. This TCR was sampled from a man aged 45 to 65 with urothelial cancer.

CDR3 sequence: CAWKVDGRNAGELFF. The CDR3 DNA reads TGTGCCTGGAAGGTTGACGGGAGGAATGCCGGGGAGCTGTTTTTT. The chain carries TRBV30 and TRBJ2-2; 7 positions agree with TRBD2. Trimming at V came to 4 bases and at J to 6 bases, leaving 11 bases not matched to a gene. CDR1 and CDR2 from the germline V gene are GTSNPN and SVGIG (reference sequence). The CDR3 consists of 15 residues. The full variable domain, completed using reference TRBV30 and TRBJ2-2, is SQTIHQWPATLVQPVGSPLSLECTVEGTSNPNLYWYRQAAGRGLQLLFYSVGIGQISSEVPQNLSASRPQDRQFILSSKKLLLSDSGFYLCAWKVDGRNAGELFFGEGSRLTVL.